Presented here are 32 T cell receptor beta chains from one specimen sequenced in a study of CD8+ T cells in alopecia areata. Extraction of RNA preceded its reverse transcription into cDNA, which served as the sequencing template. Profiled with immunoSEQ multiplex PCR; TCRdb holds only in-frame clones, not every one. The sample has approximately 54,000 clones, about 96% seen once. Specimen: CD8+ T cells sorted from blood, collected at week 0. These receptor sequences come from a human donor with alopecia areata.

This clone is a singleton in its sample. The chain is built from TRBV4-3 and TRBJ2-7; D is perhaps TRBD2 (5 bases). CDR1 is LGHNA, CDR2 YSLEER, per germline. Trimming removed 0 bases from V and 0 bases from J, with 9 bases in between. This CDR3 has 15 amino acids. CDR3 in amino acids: CASSQDVGVSYEQYF. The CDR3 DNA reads TGCGCCAGCAGCCAAGACGTGGGAGTCTCCTACGAGCAGTACTTC.

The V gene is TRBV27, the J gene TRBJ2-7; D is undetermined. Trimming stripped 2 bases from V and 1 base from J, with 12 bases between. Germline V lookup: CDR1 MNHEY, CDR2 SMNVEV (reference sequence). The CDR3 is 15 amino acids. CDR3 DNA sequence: TGTGCCAGCAGTTTAGAGGCGACGGCTTCCTACGAGCAGTACTTC. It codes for CASSLEATASYEQYF.

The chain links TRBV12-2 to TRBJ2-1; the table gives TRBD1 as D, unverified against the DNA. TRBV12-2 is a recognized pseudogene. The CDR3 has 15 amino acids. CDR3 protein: CASSSYQVSYNEQFF. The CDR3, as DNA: TGTGCCAGCAGCTCCTACCAGGTATCGTACAATGAGCAGTTCTTC.

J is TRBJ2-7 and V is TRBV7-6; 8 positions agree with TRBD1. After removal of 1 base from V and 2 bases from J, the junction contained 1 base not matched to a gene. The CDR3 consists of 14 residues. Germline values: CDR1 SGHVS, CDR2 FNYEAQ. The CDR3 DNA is TGTGCCAGCAGCTTAGGACAGGGGACCTACGAGCAGTACTTC. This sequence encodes CASSLGQGTYEQYF.

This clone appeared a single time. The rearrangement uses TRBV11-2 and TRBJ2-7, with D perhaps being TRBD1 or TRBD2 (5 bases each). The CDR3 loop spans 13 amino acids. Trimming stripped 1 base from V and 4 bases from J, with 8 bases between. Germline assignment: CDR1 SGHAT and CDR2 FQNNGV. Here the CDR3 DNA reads TGTGCCAGCAGCTTAGGTGAGGGGTACGAGCAGTACTTC. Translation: CASSLGEGYEQYF. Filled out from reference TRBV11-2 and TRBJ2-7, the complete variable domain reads EAGVAQSPRYKIIEKRQSVAFWCNPISGHATLYWYQQILGQGPKLLIQFQNNGVVDDSQLPKDRFSAERLKGVDSTLKIQPAKLEDSAVYLCASSLGEGYEQYFGPGTRLTVT.

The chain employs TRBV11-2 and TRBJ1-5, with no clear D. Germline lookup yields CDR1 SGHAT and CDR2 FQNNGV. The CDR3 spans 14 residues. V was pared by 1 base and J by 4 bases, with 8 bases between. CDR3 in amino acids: CASSLAQKNQPQHF. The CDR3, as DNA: TGTGCCAGCAGCTTAGCACAGAAAAATCAGCCCCAGCATTTT.

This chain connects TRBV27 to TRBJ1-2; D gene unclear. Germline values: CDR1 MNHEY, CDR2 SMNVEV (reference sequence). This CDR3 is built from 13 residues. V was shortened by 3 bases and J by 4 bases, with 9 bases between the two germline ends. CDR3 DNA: TGTGCCAGCAGTTTTAAAGGCCCCTATGGCTACACCTTC. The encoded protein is CASSFKGPYGYTF.

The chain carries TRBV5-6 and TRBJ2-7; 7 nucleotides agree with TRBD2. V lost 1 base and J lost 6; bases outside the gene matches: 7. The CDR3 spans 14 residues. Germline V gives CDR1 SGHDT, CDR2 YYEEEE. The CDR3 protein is CASSLSGGSVEQYF. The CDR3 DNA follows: TGTGCCAGCAGCTTGTCCGGGGGGTCGGTCGAGCAGTACTTC.

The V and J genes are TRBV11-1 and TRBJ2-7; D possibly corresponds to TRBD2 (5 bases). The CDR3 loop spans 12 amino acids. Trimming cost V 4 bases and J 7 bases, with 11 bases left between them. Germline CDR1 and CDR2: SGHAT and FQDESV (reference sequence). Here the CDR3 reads CASSSDSLEQYF. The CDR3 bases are TGTGCCAGCAGCTCGGACTCCCTGGAGCAGTACTTC.

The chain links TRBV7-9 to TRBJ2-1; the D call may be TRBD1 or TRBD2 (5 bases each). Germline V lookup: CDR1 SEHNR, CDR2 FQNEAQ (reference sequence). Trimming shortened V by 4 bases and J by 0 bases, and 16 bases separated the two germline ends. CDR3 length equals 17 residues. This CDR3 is CASSSVEADSSYNEQFF. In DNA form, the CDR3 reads TGTGCCAGCAGCTCCGTGGAGGCAGACAGCTCCTACAATGAGCAGTTCTTC.

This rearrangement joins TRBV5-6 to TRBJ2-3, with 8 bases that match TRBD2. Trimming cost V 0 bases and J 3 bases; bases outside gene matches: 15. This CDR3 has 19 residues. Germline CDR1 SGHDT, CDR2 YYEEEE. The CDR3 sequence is CASSLDFTPKAGVTDTQYF. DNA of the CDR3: TGTGCCAGCAGCTTGGATTTCACCCCTAAAGCGGGGGTGACAGATACGCAGTATTTT. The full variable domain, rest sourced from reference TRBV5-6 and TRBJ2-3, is DAGVTQSPTHLIKTRGQQVTLRCSPKSGHDTVSWYQQALGQGPQFIFQYYEEEERQRGNFPDRFSGHQFPNYSSELNVNALLLGDSALYLCASSLDFTPKAGVTDTQYFGPGTRLTVL.

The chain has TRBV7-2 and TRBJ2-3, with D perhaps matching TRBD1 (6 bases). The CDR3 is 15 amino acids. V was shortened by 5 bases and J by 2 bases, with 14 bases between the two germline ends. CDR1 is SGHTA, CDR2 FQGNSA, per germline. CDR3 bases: TGTGCCAGCAGCCCCGGGACAACCTTCACAGATACGCAGTATTTT. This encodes CASSPGTTFTDTQYF.

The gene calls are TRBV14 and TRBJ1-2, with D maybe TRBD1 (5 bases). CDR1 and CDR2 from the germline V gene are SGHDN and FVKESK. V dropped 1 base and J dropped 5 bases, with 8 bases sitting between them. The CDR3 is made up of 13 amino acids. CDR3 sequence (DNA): TGTGCCAGCAGCCAAGGATGGGGGTATGGCTACACCTTC. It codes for CASSQGWGYGYTF.

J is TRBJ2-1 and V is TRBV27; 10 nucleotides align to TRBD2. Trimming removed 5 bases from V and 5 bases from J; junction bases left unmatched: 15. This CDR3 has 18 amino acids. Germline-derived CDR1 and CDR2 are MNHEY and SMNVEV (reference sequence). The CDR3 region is CASSAIFLTSGANNEQFF. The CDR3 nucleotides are TGTGCCAGCAGTGCTATCTTCCTTACTAGCGGGGCGAACAATGAGCAGTTCTTC.

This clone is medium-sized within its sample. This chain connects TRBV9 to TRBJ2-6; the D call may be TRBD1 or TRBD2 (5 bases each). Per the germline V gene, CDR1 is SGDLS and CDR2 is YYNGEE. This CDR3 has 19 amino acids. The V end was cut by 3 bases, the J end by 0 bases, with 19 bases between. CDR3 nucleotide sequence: TGTGCCAGCAGCGCCACCCGGGACCCACCACTCTCTGGGGCCAACGTCCTGACTTTC. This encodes CASSATRDPPLSGANVLTF.

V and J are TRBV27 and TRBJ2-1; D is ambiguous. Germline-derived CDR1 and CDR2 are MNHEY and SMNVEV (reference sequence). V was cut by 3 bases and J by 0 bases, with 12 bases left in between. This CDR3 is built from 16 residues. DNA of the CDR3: TGTGCCAGCAGTTTTTCATCGGGCAGCTCCTACAATGAGCAGTTCTTC. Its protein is CASSFSSGSSYNEQFF.

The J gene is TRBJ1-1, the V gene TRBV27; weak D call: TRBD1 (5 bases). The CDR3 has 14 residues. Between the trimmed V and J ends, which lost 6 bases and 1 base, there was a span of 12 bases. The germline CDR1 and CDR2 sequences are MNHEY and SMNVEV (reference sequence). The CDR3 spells CASSQGFGNTEAFF. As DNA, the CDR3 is TGTGCCAGCAGCCAGGGATTTGGGAACACTGAAGCTTTCTTT.

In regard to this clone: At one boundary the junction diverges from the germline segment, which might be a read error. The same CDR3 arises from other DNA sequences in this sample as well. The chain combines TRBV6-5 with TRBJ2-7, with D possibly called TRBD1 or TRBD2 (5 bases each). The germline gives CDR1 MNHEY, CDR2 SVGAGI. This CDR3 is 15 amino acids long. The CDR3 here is CASSYGTTAGYEQYF. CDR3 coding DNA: TGTGCCAGCAGTTACGGGACCACCGCCGGGTACGAACAGTACTTC.

As DNA, the CDR3 is TGCGCCAGCAGCCAAGGGTGGGTCGGGGAACAAGAGACCCAGTACTTC. Protein sequence: CASSQGWVGEQETQYF. This chain connects TRBV4-3 to TRBJ2-5, with D perhaps TRBD2 (5 bases). Trimming stripped 1 base from V and 2 bases from J, with 14 bases between. The CDR3 loop spans 16 amino acids. The germline V gene has CDR1 LGHNA and CDR2 YSLEER.

The CDR3 spells CASNTIGQLNYGYTF. The CDR3 DNA is TGTGCCAGCAACACAATCGGACAGTTAAACTATGGCTACACCTTC. The rearrangement uses TRBV2 and TRBJ1-2; maybe TRBD1 (6 bases). Trimming cost V 7 bases and J 2 bases, with 17 bases left between them. This CDR3 is built from 15 residues. The germline CDR1 and CDR2 sequences are SNHLY and FYNNEI.

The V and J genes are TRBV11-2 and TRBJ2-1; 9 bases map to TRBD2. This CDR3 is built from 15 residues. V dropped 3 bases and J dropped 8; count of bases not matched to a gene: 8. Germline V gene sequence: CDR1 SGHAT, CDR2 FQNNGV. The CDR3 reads CASSLREGGFDEQFF. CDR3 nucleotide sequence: TGTGCCAGCAGCTTGCGGGAGGGGGGGTTCGATGAGCAGTTCTTC.

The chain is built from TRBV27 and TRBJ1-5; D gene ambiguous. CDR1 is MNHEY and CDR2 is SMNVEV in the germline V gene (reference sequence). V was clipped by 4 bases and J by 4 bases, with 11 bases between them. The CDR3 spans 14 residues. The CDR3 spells CASSYGGPNQPQHF. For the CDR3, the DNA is TGTGCCAGCAGTTACGGCGGACCTAATCAGCCCCAGCATTTT.

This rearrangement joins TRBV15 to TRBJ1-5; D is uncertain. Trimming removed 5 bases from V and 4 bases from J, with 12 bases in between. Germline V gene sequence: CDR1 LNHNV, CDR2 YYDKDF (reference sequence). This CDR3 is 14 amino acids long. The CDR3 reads CATSPGVGNQPQHF. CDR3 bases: TGTGCCACCAGCCCGGGAGTAGGGAATCAGCCCCAGCATTTT.

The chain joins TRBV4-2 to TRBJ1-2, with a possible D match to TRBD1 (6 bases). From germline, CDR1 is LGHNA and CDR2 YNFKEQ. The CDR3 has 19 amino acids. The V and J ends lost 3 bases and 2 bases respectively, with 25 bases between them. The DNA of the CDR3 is TGTGCCAGCAGCCACCCCCCGGTGGGGTCGGACAGATACAACTATGGCTACACCTTC. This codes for CASSHPPVGSDRYNYGYTF.

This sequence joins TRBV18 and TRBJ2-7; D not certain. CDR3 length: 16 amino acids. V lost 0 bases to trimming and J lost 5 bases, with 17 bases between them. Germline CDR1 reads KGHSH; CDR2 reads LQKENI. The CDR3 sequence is CASSPPLTLGGNEQYF. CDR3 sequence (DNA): TGTGCCAGCTCACCACCGTTGACACTTGGTGGTAACGAGCAGTACTTC.

The CDR3: CASSPLGAADTQYF. CDR3 nucleotides: TGTGCCAGCAGCCCCCTGGGGGCGGCAGATACGCAGTATTTT. J is TRBJ2-3 and V is TRBV7-2; D may be TRBD1 (6 bases). The CDR3 is 14 amino acids. The ends were cut back, 5 bases at V and 4 bases at J, with 13 bases in the middle. Germline V gene sequence: CDR1 SGHTA, CDR2 FQGNSA.

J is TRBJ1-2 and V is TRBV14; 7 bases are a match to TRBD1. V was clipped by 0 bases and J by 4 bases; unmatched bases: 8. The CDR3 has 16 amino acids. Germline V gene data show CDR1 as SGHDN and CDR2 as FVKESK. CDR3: CASSQDHRGWGYGYTF. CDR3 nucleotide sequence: TGTGCCAGCAGCCAAGATCACAGGGGATGGGGCTATGGCTACACCTTC.

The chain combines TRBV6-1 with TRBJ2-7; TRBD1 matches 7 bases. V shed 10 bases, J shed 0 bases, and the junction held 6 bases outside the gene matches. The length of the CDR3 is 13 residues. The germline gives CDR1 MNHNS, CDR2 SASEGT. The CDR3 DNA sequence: TGTGCCACAGCACAGGGGACCTCCTACGAGCAGTACTTC. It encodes CATAQGTSYEQYF.

In DNA, the CDR3 is TGTGCCAGTAGCCGGGACAGGGGCTCCTACAATGAGCAGTTCTTC. The encoded protein is CASSRDRGSYNEQFF. The chain recombines TRBV19 with TRBJ2-1; 10 nucleotides match TRBD1. CDR1 is LNHDA and CDR2 is SQIVND in the germline V gene (reference sequence). This CDR3 is 15 amino acids long. V shed 6 bases and J 0 bases; nucleotides not matched to a gene: 2.

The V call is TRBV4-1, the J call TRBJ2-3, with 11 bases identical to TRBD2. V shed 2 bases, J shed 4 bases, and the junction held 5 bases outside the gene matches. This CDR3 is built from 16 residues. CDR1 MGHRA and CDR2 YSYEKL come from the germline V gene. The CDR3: CASSQKLAGESDTQYF. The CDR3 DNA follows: TGCGCCAGCAGCCAAAAACTAGCGGGGGAATCAGATACGCAGTATTTT.

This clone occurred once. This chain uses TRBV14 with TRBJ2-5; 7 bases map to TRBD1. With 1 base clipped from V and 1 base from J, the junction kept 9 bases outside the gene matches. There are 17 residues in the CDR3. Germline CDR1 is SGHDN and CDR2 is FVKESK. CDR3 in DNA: TGTGCCAGCAGCCAAGCTGATTTAGGGACAGCCCAAGAGACCCAGTACTTC. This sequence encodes CASSQADLGTAQETQYF.

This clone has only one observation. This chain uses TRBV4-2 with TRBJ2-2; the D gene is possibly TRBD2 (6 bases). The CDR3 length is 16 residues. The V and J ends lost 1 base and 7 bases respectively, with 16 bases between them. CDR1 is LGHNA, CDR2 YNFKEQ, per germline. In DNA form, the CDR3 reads TGTGCCAGCAGCCAAGGGGACTCCCTTTCCCGCGGGGAGCTGTTTTTT. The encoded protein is CASSQGDSLSRGELFF.